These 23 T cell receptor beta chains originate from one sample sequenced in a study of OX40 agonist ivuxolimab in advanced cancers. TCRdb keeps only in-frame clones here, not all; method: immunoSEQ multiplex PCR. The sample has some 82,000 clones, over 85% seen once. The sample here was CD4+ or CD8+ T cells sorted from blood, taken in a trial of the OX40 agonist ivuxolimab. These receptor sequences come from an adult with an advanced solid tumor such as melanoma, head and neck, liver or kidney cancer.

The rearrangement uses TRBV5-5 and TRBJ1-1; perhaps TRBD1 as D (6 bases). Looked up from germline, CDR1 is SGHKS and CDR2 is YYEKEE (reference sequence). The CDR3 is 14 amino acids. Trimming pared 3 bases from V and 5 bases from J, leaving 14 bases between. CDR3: CASSSGRGGTEAFF. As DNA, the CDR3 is TGTGCCAGCAGCTCTGGGAGAGGGGGGACTGAAGCTTTCTTT.

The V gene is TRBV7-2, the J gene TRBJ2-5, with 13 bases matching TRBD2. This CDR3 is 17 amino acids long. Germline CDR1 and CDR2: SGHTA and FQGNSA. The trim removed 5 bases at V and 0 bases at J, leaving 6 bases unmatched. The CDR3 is CASSGRLAGGYQETQYF. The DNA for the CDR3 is TGTGCCAGCAGCGGACGACTAGCGGGAGGATACCAAGAGACCCAGTACTTC.

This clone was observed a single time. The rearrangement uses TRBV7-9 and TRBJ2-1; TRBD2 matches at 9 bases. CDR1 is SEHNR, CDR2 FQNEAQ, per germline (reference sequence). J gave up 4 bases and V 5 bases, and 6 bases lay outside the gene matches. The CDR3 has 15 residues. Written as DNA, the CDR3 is TGTGCCAGCAGCCTCGTTAGCGGGAGTTACAATGAGCAGTTCTTC. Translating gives CASSLVSGSYNEQFF.

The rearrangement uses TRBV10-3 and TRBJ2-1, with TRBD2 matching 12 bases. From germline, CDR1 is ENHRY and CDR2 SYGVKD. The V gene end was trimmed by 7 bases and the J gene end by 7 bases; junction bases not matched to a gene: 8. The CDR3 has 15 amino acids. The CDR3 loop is CAIIATSGSGNEQFF. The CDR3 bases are TGTGCCATCATCGCGACTAGCGGGAGCGGGAATGAGCAGTTCTTC.

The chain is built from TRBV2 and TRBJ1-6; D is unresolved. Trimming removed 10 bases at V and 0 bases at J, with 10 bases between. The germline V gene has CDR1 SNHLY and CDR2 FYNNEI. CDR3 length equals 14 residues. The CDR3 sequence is CATMVGSYNSPLHF. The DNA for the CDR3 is TGTGCCACAATGGTGGGCTCCTATAATTCACCCCTCCACTTT.

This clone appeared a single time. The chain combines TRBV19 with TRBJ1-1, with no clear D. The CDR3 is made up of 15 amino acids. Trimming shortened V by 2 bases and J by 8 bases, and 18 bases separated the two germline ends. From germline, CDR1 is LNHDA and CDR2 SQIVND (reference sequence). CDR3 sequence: CASSIIVRVPREAFF. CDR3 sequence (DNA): TGTGCCAGTAGTATAATAGTTAGGGTTCCGAGGGAAGCTTTCTTT.

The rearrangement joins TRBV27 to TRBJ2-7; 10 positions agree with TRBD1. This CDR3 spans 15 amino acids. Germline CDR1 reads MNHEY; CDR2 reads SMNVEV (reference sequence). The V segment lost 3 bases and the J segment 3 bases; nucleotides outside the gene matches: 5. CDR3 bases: TGTGCCAGCAGTTTTGGGGACAGGGGTGTCTACGAGCAGTACTTC. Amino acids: CASSFGDRGVYEQYF.

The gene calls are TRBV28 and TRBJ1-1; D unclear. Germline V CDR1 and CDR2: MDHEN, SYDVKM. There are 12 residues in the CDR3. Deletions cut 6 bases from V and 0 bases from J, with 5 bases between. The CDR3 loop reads CASRQLNTEAFF. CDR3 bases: TGTGCCAGCAGACAGTTGAACACTGAAGCTTTCTTT.

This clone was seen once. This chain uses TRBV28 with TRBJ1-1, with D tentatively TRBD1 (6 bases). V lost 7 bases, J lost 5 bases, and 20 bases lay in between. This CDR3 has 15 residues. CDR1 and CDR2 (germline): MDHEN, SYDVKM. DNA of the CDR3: TGTGCCAGCAATTACGGGGGGCGGAGGTCGACTGAAGCTTTCTTT. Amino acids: CASNYGGRRSTEAFF.

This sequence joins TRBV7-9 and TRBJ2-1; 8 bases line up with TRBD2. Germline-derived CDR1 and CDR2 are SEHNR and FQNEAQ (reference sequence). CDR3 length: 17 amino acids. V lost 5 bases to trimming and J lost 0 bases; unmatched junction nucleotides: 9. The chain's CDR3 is CASSNLPGGPSYNEQFF. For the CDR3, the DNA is TGTGCCAGCAGCAACTTGCCGGGAGGGCCCTCCTACAATGAGCAGTTCTTC.

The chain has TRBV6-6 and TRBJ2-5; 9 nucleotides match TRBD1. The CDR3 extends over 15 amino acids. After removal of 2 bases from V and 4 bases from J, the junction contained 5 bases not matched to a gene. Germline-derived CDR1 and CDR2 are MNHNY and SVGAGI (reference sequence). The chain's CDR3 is CASSYKQGARETQYF. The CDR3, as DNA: TGTGCCAGCAGTTACAAACAGGGGGCTCGAGAGACCCAGTACTTC.

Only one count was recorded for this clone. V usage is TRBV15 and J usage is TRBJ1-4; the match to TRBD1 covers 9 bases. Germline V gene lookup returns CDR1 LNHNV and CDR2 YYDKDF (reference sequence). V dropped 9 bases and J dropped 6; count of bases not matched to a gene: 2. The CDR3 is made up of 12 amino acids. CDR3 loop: CATGTGYEKLFF. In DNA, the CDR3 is TGTGCCACTGGGACAGGGTATGAAAAACTGTTTTTT.

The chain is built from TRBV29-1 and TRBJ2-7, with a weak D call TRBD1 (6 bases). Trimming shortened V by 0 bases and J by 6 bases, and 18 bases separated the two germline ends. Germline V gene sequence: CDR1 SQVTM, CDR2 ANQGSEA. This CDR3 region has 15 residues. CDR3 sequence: CSVEESGVVASEQYF. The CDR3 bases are TGCAGCGTTGAAGAGTCAGGGGTGGTCGCTTCCGAGCAGTACTTC.

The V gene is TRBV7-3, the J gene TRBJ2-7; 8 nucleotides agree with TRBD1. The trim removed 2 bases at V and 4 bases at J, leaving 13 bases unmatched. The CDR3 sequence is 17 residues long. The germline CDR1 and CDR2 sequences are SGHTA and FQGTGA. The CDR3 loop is CASSLGPFDRGPYEQYF. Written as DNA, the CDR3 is TGTGCCAGCAGCTTAGGGCCTTTCGACAGGGGACCATACGAGCAGTACTTC. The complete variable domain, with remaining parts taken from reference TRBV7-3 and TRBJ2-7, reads GAGVSQTPSNKVTEKGKYVELRCDPISGHTALYWYRQSLGQGPEFLIYFQGTGAADDSGLPNDRFFAVRPEGSVSTLKIQRTERGDSAVYLCASSLGPFDRGPYEQYFGPGTRLTVT.

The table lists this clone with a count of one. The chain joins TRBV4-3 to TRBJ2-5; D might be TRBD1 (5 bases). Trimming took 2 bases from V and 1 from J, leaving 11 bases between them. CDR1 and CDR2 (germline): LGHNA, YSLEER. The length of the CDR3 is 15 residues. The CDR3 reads CASSQTNRFQETQYF. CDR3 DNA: TGCGCCAGCAGCCAAACAAACAGGTTCCAAGAGACCCAGTACTTC.

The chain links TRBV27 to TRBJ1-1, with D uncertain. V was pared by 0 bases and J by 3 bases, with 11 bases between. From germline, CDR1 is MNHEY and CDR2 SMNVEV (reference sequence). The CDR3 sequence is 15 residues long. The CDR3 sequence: CASSLSKAGYTEAFF. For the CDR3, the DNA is TGTGCCAGCAGTTTATCGAAGGCAGGATACACTGAAGCTTTCTTT.

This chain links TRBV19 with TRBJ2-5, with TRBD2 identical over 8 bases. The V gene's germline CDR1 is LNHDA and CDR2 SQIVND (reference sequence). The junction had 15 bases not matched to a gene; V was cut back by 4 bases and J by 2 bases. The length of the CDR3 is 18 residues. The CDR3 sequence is CASSTNRILLAAQETQYF. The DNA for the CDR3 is TGTGCCAGTAGTACCAATAGGATCCTACTAGCGGCACAAGAGACCCAGTACTTC. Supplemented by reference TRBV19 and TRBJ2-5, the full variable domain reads DGGITQSPKYLFRKEGQNVTLSCEQNLNHDAMYWYRQDPGQGLRLIYYSQIVNDFQKGDIAEGYSVSREKKESFPLTVTSAQKNPTAFYLCASSTNRILLAAQETQYFGPGTRLLVL.

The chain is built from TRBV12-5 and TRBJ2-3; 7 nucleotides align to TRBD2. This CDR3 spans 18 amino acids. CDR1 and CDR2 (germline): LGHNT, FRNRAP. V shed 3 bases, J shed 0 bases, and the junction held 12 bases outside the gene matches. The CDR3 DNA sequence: TGTGCTAGTGGTTTCGGGCTGGGACTAACTACTAGCACAGATACGCAGTATTTT. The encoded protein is CASGFGLGLTTSTDTQYF.

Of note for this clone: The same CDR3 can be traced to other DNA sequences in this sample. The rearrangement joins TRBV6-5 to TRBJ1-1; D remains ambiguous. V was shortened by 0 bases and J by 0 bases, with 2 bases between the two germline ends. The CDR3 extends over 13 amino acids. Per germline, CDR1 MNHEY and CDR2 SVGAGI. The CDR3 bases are TGTGCCAGCAGTTACTCTCTGAACACTGAAGCTTTCTTT. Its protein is CASSYSLNTEAFF.

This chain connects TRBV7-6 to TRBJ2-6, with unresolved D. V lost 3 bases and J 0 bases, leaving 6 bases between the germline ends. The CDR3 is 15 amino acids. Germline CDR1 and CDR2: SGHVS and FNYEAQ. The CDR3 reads CASSFLYSGANVLTF. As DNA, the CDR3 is TGTGCCAGCAGCTTTCTATACTCTGGGGCCAACGTCCTGACTTTC.

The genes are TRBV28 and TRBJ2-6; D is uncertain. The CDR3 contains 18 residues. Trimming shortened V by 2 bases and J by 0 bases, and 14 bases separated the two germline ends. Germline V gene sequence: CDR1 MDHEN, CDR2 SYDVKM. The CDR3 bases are TGTGCCAGCAGTTTACTCGCGGTCGGTAACTCTGGGGCCAACGTCCTGACTTTC. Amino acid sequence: CASSLLAVGNSGANVLTF.

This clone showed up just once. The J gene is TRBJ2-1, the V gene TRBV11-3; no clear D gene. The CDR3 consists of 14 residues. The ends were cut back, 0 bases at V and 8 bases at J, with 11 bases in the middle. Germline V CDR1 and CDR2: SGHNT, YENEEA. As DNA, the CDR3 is TGTGCCAGCAGCTTAGATTTTCGGCATGATGAGCAGTTCTTC. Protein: CASSLDFRHDEQFF.

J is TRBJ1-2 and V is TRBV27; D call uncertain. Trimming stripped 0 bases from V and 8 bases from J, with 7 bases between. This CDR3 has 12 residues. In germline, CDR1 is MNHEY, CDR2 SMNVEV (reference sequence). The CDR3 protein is CASSLSGRGYTF. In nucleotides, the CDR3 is TGTGCCAGCAGTTTATCGGGTCGGGGCTACACCTTC.